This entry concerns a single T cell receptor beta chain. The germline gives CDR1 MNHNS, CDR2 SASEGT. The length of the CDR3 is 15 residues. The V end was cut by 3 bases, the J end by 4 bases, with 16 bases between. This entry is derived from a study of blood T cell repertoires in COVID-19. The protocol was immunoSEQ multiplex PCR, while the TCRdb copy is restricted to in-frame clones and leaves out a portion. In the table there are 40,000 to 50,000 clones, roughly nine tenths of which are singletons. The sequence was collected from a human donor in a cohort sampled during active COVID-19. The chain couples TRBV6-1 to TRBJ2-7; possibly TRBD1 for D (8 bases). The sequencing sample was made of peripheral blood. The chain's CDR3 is CASSEVTGGGYEQYF. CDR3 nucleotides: TGTGCCAGCAGTGAGGTCACAGGGGGAGGGTACGAGCAGTACTTC.